The T cell receptor (beta chain) described here comes from a study of T-cell memory formation after mild COVID-19. Study-wide results and caveats: Clones shrinking from day 15 to 85 showed even CD4/CD8 mixes; later expanders tilted CD4+.

The 5'RACE method, run with constant-segment primers, produced TCR alpha and TCR beta cDNA libraries (carrying sample barcodes and UMIs). Using its own MiXCR run on the 5' RACE reads, TCRdb lists one record per CDR3 protein. The sample consists of about 190,000 distinct CDR3 sequences, around 17% of them appearing once. Losses at the gene ends were 5 bases for V and 9 bases for J; bases not matched to a gene: 12. CDR3 length: 16 amino acids. The germline CDR1 and CDR2 sequences are MNHEY and SMNVEV (reference sequence). In this sample, this clonotype turned up a few times. What it binds is unknown. The sample was PBMCs or a T cell subset sorted from them (not recorded which). This clonotype originated in an adult woman who had mild COVID-19 (a few samples of this study predate the infection). Cell type and time point are not known. V is TRBV27 and J is TRBJ2-1; 11 bases match TRBD2. The CDR3 nucleotides read TGTGCCAGCAGTCCTAAGGGGCTAGCGGGAGGCGGTGAGCAGTTCTTC. As protein: CASSPKGLAGGGEQFF.